The present T cell receptor beta chain was sequenced within a study of chemoradiotherapy in HPV16-positive cancers. For the study at large: A couple of HPV16-positive patients' cells yielded candidate HPV-specific clones and common motifs. Study observations and caveats: Candidate HPV-specific clones and E7-related TCR motifs grew in tumor during treatment.

As to this clone: Its antigen is not identified.

The table came from immunoSEQ multiplex PCR; TCRdb's copy has only in-frame clones and leaves some out. This sample yields over 30,000 clones, of which roughly 75% are seen a single time; 3.5% to 4% belongs to the top ten. This CDR3 spans 16 amino acids. From germline, CDR1 is SGDLS and CDR2 YYNGEE. Trimming took off 3 bases at V and 0 bases at J, with 13 bases between the two ends. The sequences come from blood, collected from a patient who underwent chemoradiotherapy. The chain has TRBV9 and TRBJ1-3; weak D call: TRBD1 (5 bases). The TCR comes from a human donor with HPV-associated anogenital cancer. The CDR3 DNA is TGTGCCAGCAGCGCTACTGGGACGGGCTCTGGAAACACCATATATTTT. As protein: CASSATGTGSGNTIYF.